The clone carrying this T cell receptor beta chain was seen just once. What it recognizes is unknown. The data originate from a study of cytomegalovirus exposure and HLA in healthy donors. Germline assignment: CDR1 MNHEY and CDR2 SVGAGI. Germline trimming cut 5 bases from V and 0 bases from J; bases unmatched to any gene: 3. The CDR3 runs to 14 residues. Study results and limitations: An analysis was carried out later, and it reportedly showed fewer N-insertions in an Asian-associated ancestry cluster than the approximately 680-donor mean.

The PCR made use of 60 Vbeta and 13 Jbeta primers. Profiled with immunoSEQ multiplex PCR; TCRdb holds only in-frame clones, not every one. The data hold 240,000 or so clones, with roughly 82% observed a single time. The chain links TRBV6-5 to TRBJ1-2, with 7 bases fitting TRBD1. Material: PBMCs. The TCR comes from a woman in her forties in good health and CMV-seropositive. In DNA, the CDR3 is TGTGCCAGCAGTAGACAGGGTCCTAACTATGGCTACACCTTC. The encoded protein is CASSRQGPNYGYTF.